This TCR beta chain was recovered during a study of T cell responses to AZD1222 COVID-19 vaccine. With 2 bases clipped from V and 0 bases from J, the junction kept 3 bases outside the gene matches. Germline V gene lookup returns CDR1 LNHNV and CDR2 YYDKDF (reference sequence). This CDR3 has 16 amino acids. The table came from immunoSEQ multiplex PCR; TCRdb's copy has only in-frame clones and leaves some out. This sample yields roughly 150,000 clones, of which approximately 89% are seen a single time; more than 3% belongs to the top ten. The rearrangement links TRBV15 to TRBJ2-2, with 7 nucleotides matching TRBD2. This clonotype originated in an adult in good health. Sequencing used peripheral blood, obtained on day 0 of MenACWY control vaccination. DNA of the CDR3: TGTGCCACCAGCAGACTTAGCGGGTCGAACACCGGGGAGCTGTTTTTT. Translated: CATSRLSGSNTGELFF.